The TCR beta chain described here comes from a study of blood T cell repertoires in COVID-19. At the level of the study: There were acute and convalescent COVID-19 samples, and they came from the United States, Italy and Spain.

The assay was immunoSEQ multiplex PCR, and TCRdb's table has in-frame clones only and misses some. In the table there are fewer than 250,000 clones, 88% of which are singletons. CDR3 length equals 15 residues. Germline CDR1 reads MDHEN; CDR2 reads SYDVKM. J gave up 4 bases and V 3 bases, and 8 bases lay outside the gene matches. V and J are TRBV28 and TRBJ1-2, with 7 bases fitting TRBD1. The specimen sequenced was peripheral blood. The origin of this receptor is a man in his 70s with acute or convalescent COVID-19. The CDR3 reads CASSFGSRQGYGYTF. The CDR3 nucleotides are TGTGCCAGCAGTTTTGGTAGCCGACAGGGCTATGGCTACACCTTC.